This entry describes one T cell receptor (beta chain). What was amplified from RNA transcripts were TCR beta CDR3 regions. The HTBI primer set served for first-round RT-PCR of the TCR CDR3. TCRdb passed the multiplex PCR reads through MiXCR, listing each CDR3 protein once. This sample has about 840,000 distinct CDR3 sequences, with 35% to 45% found just once. This entry is derived from a study of T cells in Graves' hyperthyroidism and ophthalmopathy. Fresh 10 ml peripheral blood yielded PBMCs. Germline-derived CDR1 and CDR2 are SQVTM and ANQGSEA. The CDR3 has 13 residues. V was cut by 7 bases and J by 7 bases, with 19 bases left in between.

This sequence was found in a man younger than 35 with Graves' hyperthyroidism. The rearrangement links TRBV29-1 to TRBJ1-2, with a possible D match to TRBD1 (6 bases). Sequences were obtained from blood. The CDR3 sequence: CSARTGTTTGYTF. The DNA of the CDR3 is TGCAGCGCACGCACCGGGACAACCACTGGCTACACCTTC.